What follows are 25 T cell receptor beta chains derived from one specimen sequenced in a study of blood T cell repertoires in COVID-19. Data came from immunoSEQ multiplex PCR; TCRdb stores just in-frame clones and leaves some out. Seen here are 40,000 to 45,000 clones, 70% to 90% observed once, and the top ten hold less than 3%. The sequenced sample consisted of peripheral blood. Receptors were obtained from a human donor in a cohort sampled during active COVID-19.

This clone was detected only a few times. This chain uses TRBV12-3 or TRBV12-4 with TRBJ1-5; D remains ambiguous. CDR3 length: 13 amino acids. Trimming pared 2 bases from V and 5 bases from J, leaving 7 bases between. In DNA form, the CDR3 reads TGTGCCAGCAGTTTACTACGGGATCAGCCCCAGCATTTT. This gives the protein CASSLLRDQPQHF.

The genes are TRBV24-1 and TRBJ2-1, with 11 bases that match TRBD2. J was trimmed by 3 bases and V by 8 bases; bases with no gene match: 20. CDR1 KGHDR and CDR2 SFDVKD come from the germline V gene. The CDR3 is 20 residues long. CDR3 loop: CATTIPFLAGGRTIYNEQFF. The CDR3 DNA reads TGTGCCACCACCATACCCTTTCTAGCGGGGGGACGCACCATCTACAATGAGCAGTTCTTC.

This clone appeared a single time. The rearrangement uses TRBV5-4 and TRBJ1-1, with D hard to call. The CDR3 loop spans 14 amino acids. The germline CDR1 and CDR2 sequences are SGHNT and YYREEE (reference sequence). V shed 0 bases and J shed 0 bases, with 6 bases lying between them. Here the CDR3 reads CASSLANLNTEAFF. The DNA of the CDR3 is TGTGCCAGCAGCTTGGCTAACTTGAACACTGAAGCTTTCTTT.

The chain couples TRBV7-6 to TRBJ2-7, with TRBD1 identical over 10 bases. CDR3 length equals 15 residues. The junction had 7 bases not matched to a gene; V was cut back by 4 bases and J by 4 bases. The germline CDR1 and CDR2 sequences are SGHVS and FNYEAQ. The CDR3 bases are TGTGCCAGCAGCTCAAACCGGGACAGGGGTTACGAGCAGTACTTC. Translation gives CASSSNRDRGYEQYF.

The rearrangement uses TRBV10-2 and TRBJ2-5; 7 nucleotides align to TRBD2. Germline lookup yields CDR1 WSHSY and CDR2 SAAADI. CDR3 length: 15 amino acids. Trimming took 10 bases from V and 2 from J; bases not matched to a gene: 13. Here the CDR3 DNA reads TGCGCCACCTTTTCAGCGGGGAGATTACAAGAGACCCAGTACTTC. This sequence encodes CATFSAGRLQETQYF.

This clone was detected only a few times. The identical CDR3 is also encoded by other nucleotide sequences in the sample. The chain carries TRBV10-2 and TRBJ1-1; no clear D. Germline CDR1 and CDR2: WSHSY and SAAADI. Trimming removed 6 bases at V and 0 bases at J, with 5 bases between. The CDR3 contains 12 residues. CDR3 nucleotide sequence: TGCGCCAGCAGAGCCATGAACACTGAAGCTTTCTTT. Translation: CASRAMNTEAFF.

The rearrangement joins TRBV6-1 to TRBJ1-2; D unresolved. The CDR3 consists of 14 residues. CDR1 is MNHNS, CDR2 SASEGT, per germline. V was clipped by 1 base and J by 4 bases, with 10 bases between them. The CDR3 coding sequence is TGTGCCAGCAGTGAAGTCCCGGGTAGCTATGGCTACACCTTC. It specifies CASSEVPGSYGYTF.

V and J are TRBV3-1 (or the pseudogene TRBV3-2) and TRBJ2-7; weak D call: TRBD1 (6 bases). The CDR3 runs to 15 residues. V was pared by 2 bases and J by 2 bases, with 13 bases between. Germline V gene sequence: CDR1 LGHDT, CDR2 YNNKEL (reference sequence). CDR3 residues: CASSQTGTDTYEQYF. The CDR3, as DNA: TGTGCCAGCAGCCAAACAGGGACCGACACCTACGAGCAGTACTTC.

The chain is built from TRBV6-5 and TRBJ2-1, with 8 positions matching TRBD2. V lost 9 bases and J lost 10; bases outside the gene matches: 17. Germline V gene lookup returns CDR1 MNHEY and CDR2 SVGAGI. The CDR3 consists of 15 residues. CDR3 amino acids: CASRGERGPAREQFF. DNA of the CDR3: TGTGCCAGTCGCGGAGAGCGGGGGCCCGCCAGGGAGCAGTTCTTC.

V and J are TRBV6-5 and TRBJ1-3, with a tentative D call TRBD1 (6 bases). CDR1 is MNHEY and CDR2 is SVGAGI in the germline V gene. CDR3 size: 15 residues. Trimming pared 8 bases from V and 7 bases from J, leaving 21 bases between. CDR3 nucleotide sequence: TGTGCCAGCGGGGACAATTTCTCCTACGGGAACACCATATATTTT. Protein: CASGDNFSYGNTIYF.

The gene calls are TRBV5-6 and TRBJ2-5; TRBD1 matches at 8 bases. From germline, CDR1 is SGHDT and CDR2 YYEEEE. The CDR3 spans 15 residues. J gave up 4 bases and V 1 base, and 6 bases lay outside the gene matches. In nucleotides, the CDR3 is TGTGCCAGCAGCTTGCCGCAGGGGGCTTTAGAGACCCAGTACTTC. It yields the protein CASSLPQGALETQYF.

The CDR3 is CASSMGQSETQYF. CDR3 nucleotides: TGTGCCAGTAGTATGGGACAGTCGGAGACCCAGTACTTC. The genes are TRBV19 and TRBJ2-5; 7 bases line up with TRBD1. The ends lost 3 bases at V and 5 bases at J; junction bases unmatched: 3. Per the germline V gene, CDR1 is LNHDA and CDR2 is SQIVND (reference sequence). This CDR3 region has 13 residues.

The V and J genes are TRBV6-6 and TRBJ2-7; D perhaps matches TRBD1 (6 bases). Germline CDR1 reads MNHNY; CDR2 reads SVGAGI (reference sequence). This CDR3 is 14 amino acids long. Trimming removed 7 bases from V and 4 bases from J, with 17 bases in between. The CDR3 reads CASNVPGQTYEQYF. CDR3 bases: TGTGCCAGCAACGTTCCGGGACAAACTTACGAGCAGTACTTC.

This chain joins TRBV30 and TRBJ1-5; 7 bases match TRBD1. The V segment lost 3 bases and the J segment 10 bases; nucleotides outside the gene matches: 9. The V gene's germline CDR1 is GTSNPN and CDR2 SVGIG (reference sequence). The CDR3 runs 13 residues. The chain's CDR3 is CAWSSGGEGPQHF. The CDR3 DNA follows: TGTGCCTGGAGCTCAGGGGGAGAGGGTCCCCAGCATTTT.

V and J are TRBV27 and TRBJ2-2; 12 bases match TRBD2. The CDR3 is 19 residues long. V shed 5 bases, J shed 3 bases, and the junction held 13 bases outside the gene matches. Germline-derived CDR1 and CDR2 are MNHEY and SMNVEV (reference sequence). DNA for the CDR3: TGTGCCAGCAGTCCCTTACGACTAGCGGGGGCCATGGACACCGGGGAGCTGTTTTTT. It specifies CASSPLRLAGAMDTGELFF.

This chain links TRBV18 with TRBJ2-1; the match to TRBD1 covers 9 bases. This CDR3 comprises 16 residues. Germline V gives CDR1 KGHSH, CDR2 LQKENI. With 5 bases clipped from V and 10 bases from J, the junction kept 15 bases outside the gene matches. The CDR3 DNA follows: TGTGCCAGCTCAACGCGACAGGGGGTCGCCGCACGGGAGCAGTTCTTC. Encoded protein: CASSTRQGVAAREQFF.

The V call is TRBV7-6, the J call TRBJ2-1; 10 positions agree with TRBD2. CDR1 and CDR2 from the germline V gene are SGHVS and FNYEAQ. This CDR3 has 18 amino acids. The V and J ends lost 5 bases and 5 bases, in that order; junction bases with no gene match: 15. The CDR3 loop reads CASSDRNPSGGRDNEQFF. In DNA, the CDR3 is TGTGCCAGCAGCGACCGAAATCCTAGCGGGGGCCGTGACAATGAGCAGTTCTTC.

This chain connects TRBV5-4 to TRBJ2-7, with D possibly matching TRBD1 (5 bases). The CDR3 runs 13 residues. Germline lookup yields CDR1 SGHNT and CDR2 YYREEE (reference sequence). The V gene lost 4 bases and the J gene lost 6 bases, with 14 bases spanning the gap. This CDR3 is CASSTLGQGEQYF. The CDR3 DNA reads TGTGCCAGCAGCACCCTAGGCCAGGGCGAGCAGTACTTC.

The chain links TRBV29-1 to TRBJ1-3, with D unclear. The germline V and J ends were trimmed by 4 bases and 2 bases, with 15 bases remaining between them. The CDR3 extends over 15 amino acids. In germline, CDR1 is SQVTM, CDR2 ANQGSEA. In nucleotides, the CDR3 is TGCAGCGTTGGCCTTGATGTCACTACTGGAAACACCATATATTTT. Its protein product is CSVGLDVTTGNTIYF.

This clone showed up just once. The genes are TRBV7-6 and TRBJ2-1; 8 positions match TRBD2. J lost 9 bases, V lost 5 bases, and 9 bases had no gene match. This CDR3 spans 14 amino acids. Germline V lookup: CDR1 SGHVS, CDR2 FNYEAQ. CDR3 region: CASSRRGGPGEQFF. The CDR3 bases are TGTGCCAGCAGCCGTCGCGGGGGGCCGGGTGAGCAGTTCTTC.

The J gene is TRBJ2-4, the V gene TRBV7-9; TRBD2 is a possible D gene (5 bases). The V gene's germline CDR1 is SEHNR and CDR2 FQNEAQ (reference sequence). Trimming removed 2 bases from V and 0 bases from J, with 20 bases in between. The CDR3 is 19 residues long. Here the CDR3 DNA reads TGTGCCAGCAGCTTACGACGGGCACGGGGAATCCTAGCCAAAAACATTCAGTACTTC. This gives the protein CASSLRRARGILAKNIQYF.

This clone appeared a single time. This chain links TRBV5-5 with TRBJ1-6, with a tentative D call TRBD1 (6 bases). The V gene's germline CDR1 is SGHKS and CDR2 YYEKEE (reference sequence). V was shortened by 4 bases and J by 9 bases, with 17 bases between the two germline ends. The length of the CDR3 is 15 residues. Here the CDR3 reads CASSAQGGGGSPLHF. CDR3 in DNA: TGTGCCAGCAGCGCACAGGGTGGGGGGGGTTCACCCCTCCACTTT.

The chain employs TRBV4-1 and TRBJ2-7, with TRBD1 matching over 9 bases. This CDR3 comprises 14 residues. From germline, CDR1 is MGHRA and CDR2 YSYEKL. Unmatched junction bases numbered 8, after V lost 4 bases and J lost 7 bases. CDR3 DNA: TGCGCCAGCAGCCTCACAGGGGGCGCGTGGGAGCAGTACTTC. Encoded protein: CASSLTGGAWEQYF.

DNA of the CDR3: TGTGCCAGCAGACCGGACAGGGGAACTTGGAATGAGCAGTTCTTC. It translates to CASRPDRGTWNEQFF. V gene TRBV7-2 combines with J gene TRBJ2-1; 9 bases align to TRBD1. Unmatched junction bases numbered 10, after V lost 6 bases and J lost 7 bases. Germline CDR1 reads SGHTA; CDR2 reads FQGNSA. This CDR3 comprises 15 residues.

This clone occurred a few times. The genes are TRBV29-1 and TRBJ1-1; no definite D call. Per the germline V gene, CDR1 is SQVTM and CDR2 is ANQGSEA. The CDR3 contains 13 residues. V was cut by 5 bases and J by 0 bases, with 10 bases left in between. The CDR3 region has the DNA TGCAGCGTTAAGAAAGCGGTGAACACTGAAGCTTTCTTT. This encodes CSVKKAVNTEAFF.